This TCR beta chain comes out of a study of blood T cell repertoires in COVID-19. In the study overall: Sites in the United States, Italy and Spain provided acute and convalescent COVID-19 samples. Sample material is recorded as cDNA or gDNA derived from T cells, B-cell-depleted T cells, or PBMCs.

This CDR3 has 14 residues. CDR1 is LNHDA and CDR2 is SQIVND in the germline V gene (reference sequence). Trimming took off 7 bases at V and 0 bases at J, with 10 bases between the two ends. Some clones are missing from TCRdb's copy, which holds only in-frame ones; the method was immunoSEQ multiplex PCR. The sample carries 200,000 or so clones, about nine tenths recorded once. This clone is a singleton in its sample. The V and J genes are TRBV19 and TRBJ1-5, with a possible D match to TRBD1 (6 bases). This sequence was found in a woman aged 55 to 70 with acute or convalescent COVID-19. The specimen sequenced was peripheral blood. CDR3 loop: CASKVQGSNQPQHF. Here the CDR3 DNA reads TGTGCCAGTAAGGTACAGGGTAGCAATCAGCCCCAGCATTTT.